The 3 T cell receptor beta chains below were found in one sample sequenced in a study of blood T cell repertoires in COVID-19. Method: immunoSEQ multiplex PCR; TCRdb's copy keeps in-frame clones and lacks some. The sample holds 80,000 to 90,000 clones, about 80% seen once. Sequenced: peripheral blood. The receptor source for this set is a woman in her seventies with acute or convalescent COVID-19.

The CDR3: CASSPSANTGELFF. Here the CDR3 DNA reads TGTGCCAGCAGCCCCTCTGCGAACACCGGGGAGCTGTTTTTT. The gene calls are TRBV11-2 and TRBJ2-2; D not resolved. The CDR3 loop spans 14 amino acids. CDR1 SGHAT and CDR2 FQNNGV come from the germline V gene. V lost 5 bases, J lost 0 bases, and 7 bases lay in between.

The chain is built from TRBV5-4 and TRBJ2-5; D perhaps matches TRBD2 (6 bases). Germline V gene data show CDR1 as SGHNT and CDR2 as YYREEE (reference sequence). The CDR3 totals 16 residues. Trimming removed 4 bases from V and 1 base from J, with 17 bases in between. This chain's CDR3 is CASSILQSGRQETQYF. The DNA for the CDR3 is TGTGCCAGCAGCATTCTACAGAGCGGGCGCCAAGAGACCCAGTACTTC.

The V call is TRBV5-1, the J call TRBJ1-1, with D maybe TRBD1 (6 bases). The CDR3 has 15 residues. In germline, CDR1 is SGHRS, CDR2 YFSETQ. Trimming cost V 0 bases and J 0 bases, with 9 bases left between them. CDR3 in DNA: TGCGCCAGCAGCTTGGAGACAGGCATGAACACTGAAGCTTTCTTT. Translation: CASSLETGMNTEAFF.